This T cell receptor beta chain was captured in a study of neurological immune-mediated disorders. Notes on the study in general: Whereas HTLV-1-associated myelopathy showed the most TCR clonal expansion, multiple sclerosis showed the least, with levels below those of healthy controls. No expanded-clone CDR3 amino acid sequence recurred across subjects, suggesting private TCR-beta repertoires.

Germline V gives CDR1 SNHLY, CDR2 FYNNEI. The CDR3 totals 13 residues. Trimming removed 4 bases from V and 3 bases from J, with 9 bases in between. In its sample, this clonotype was seen many times. Its antigen is undetermined. A 10-nucleotide random UMI tagged transcripts in template-switch 5'RACE cDNA synthesis. MiXCR, run by TCRdb on the 5' RACE reads, gives a single entry per CDR3 protein. Here the sample spans 60,000 to 70,000 distinct CDR3 sequences, over 5% being singletons. J is TRBJ1-2 and V is TRBV2; D uncertain. The sequenced sample was PBMCs. This TCR came from a human donor with multiple sclerosis. The donor label of this sample is uncertain. Here the CDR3 DNA reads TGTGCCAGCAGTGGCCAGTTTGACTATGGCTACACCTTC. It translates to CASSGQFDYGYTF. Based on the CDR3 plus reference TRBV2 and TRBJ1-2, the full variable domain is EPEVTQTPSHQVTQMGQEVILRCVPISNHLYFYWYRQILGQKVEFLVSFYNNEISEKSEIFDDQFSVERPDGSNFTLKIRSTKLEDSAMYFCASSGQFDYGYTFGSGTRLTVV.